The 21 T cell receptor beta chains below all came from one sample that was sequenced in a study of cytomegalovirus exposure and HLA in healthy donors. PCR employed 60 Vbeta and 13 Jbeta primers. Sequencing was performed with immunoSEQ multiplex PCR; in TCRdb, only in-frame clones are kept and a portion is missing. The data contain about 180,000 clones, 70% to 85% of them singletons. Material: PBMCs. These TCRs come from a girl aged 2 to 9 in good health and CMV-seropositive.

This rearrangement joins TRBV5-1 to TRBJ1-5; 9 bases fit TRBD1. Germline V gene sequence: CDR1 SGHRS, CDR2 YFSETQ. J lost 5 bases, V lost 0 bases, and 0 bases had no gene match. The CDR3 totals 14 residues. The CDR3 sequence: CASSLGTGDQPQHF. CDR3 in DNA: TGCGCCAGCAGCTTGGGGACAGGGGATCAGCCCCAGCATTTT.

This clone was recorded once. For the CDR3, the DNA is TGCGCCAGCGGAGGACTAGCGGGCCACAATGAGCAGTTCTTC. Translated, it gives CASGGLAGHNEQFF. The chain joins TRBV10-2 to TRBJ2-1, with 11 bases aligning to TRBD2. CDR1 and CDR2 (germline): WSHSY, SAAADI. Trimming at V came to 8 bases and at J to 5 bases, leaving 5 bases not matched to a gene. This CDR3 region has 14 residues.

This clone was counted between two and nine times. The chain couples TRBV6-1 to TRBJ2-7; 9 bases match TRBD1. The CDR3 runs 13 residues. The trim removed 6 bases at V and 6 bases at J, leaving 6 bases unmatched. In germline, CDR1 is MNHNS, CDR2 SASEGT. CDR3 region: CASRGGTGPEQYF. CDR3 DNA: TGTGCCAGCAGGGGGGGGACAGGGCCCGAGCAGTACTTC.

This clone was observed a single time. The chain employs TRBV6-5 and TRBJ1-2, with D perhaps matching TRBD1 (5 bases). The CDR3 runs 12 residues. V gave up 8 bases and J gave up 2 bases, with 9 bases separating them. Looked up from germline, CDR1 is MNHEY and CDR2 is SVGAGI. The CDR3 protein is CASVTANYGYTF. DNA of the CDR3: TGTGCCAGCGTGACAGCGAACTATGGCTACACCTTC.

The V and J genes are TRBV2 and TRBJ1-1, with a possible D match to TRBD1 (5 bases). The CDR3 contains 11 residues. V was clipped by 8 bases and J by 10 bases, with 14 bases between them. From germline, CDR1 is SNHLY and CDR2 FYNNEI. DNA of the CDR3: TGTGCCAGCGCAGGGTTCGTAGGAGCTTTCTTT. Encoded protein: CASAGFVGAFF.

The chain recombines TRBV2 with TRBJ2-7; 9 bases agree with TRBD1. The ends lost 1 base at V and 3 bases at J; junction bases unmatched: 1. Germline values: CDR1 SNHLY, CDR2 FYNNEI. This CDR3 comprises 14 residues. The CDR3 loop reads CASSEGDRVYEQYF. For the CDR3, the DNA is TGTGCCAGCAGTGAAGGGGACAGGGTCTACGAGCAGTACTTC.

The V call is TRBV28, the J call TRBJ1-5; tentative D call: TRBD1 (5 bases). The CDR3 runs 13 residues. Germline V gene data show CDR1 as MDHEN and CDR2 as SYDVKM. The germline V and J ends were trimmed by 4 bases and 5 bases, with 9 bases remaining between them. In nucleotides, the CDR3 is TGTGCCAGCAGTTCCCAGGGCGATCAGCCCCAGCATTTT. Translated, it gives CASSSQGDQPQHF. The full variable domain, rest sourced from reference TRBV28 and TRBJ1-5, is DVKVTQSSRYLVKRTGEKVFLECVQDMDHENMFWYRQDPGLGLRLIYFSYDVKMKEKGDIPEGYSVSREKKERFSLILESASTNQTSMYLCASSSQGDQPQHFGDGTRLSIL.

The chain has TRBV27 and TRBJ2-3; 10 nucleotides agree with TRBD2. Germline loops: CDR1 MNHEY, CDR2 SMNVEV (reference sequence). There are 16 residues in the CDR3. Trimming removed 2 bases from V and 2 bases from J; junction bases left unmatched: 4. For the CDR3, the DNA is TGTGCCAGCAGTTTAGGGCTAGCGGGGGCCACAGATACGCAGTATTTT. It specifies CASSLGLAGATDTQYF.

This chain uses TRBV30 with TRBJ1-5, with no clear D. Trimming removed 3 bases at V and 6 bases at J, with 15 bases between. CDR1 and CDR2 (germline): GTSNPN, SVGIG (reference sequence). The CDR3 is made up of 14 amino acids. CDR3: CAWRGGESGQPQHF. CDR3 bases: TGTGCCTGGAGGGGTGGTGAGAGCGGTCAGCCCCAGCATTTT.

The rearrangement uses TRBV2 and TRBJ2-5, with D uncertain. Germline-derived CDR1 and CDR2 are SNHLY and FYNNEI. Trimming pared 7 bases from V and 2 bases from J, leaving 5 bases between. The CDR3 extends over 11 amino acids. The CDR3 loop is CASNQQETQYF. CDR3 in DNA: TGTGCCAGCAATCAGCAAGAGACCCAGTACTTC.

CDR3 protein: CASSPAGEWGYNEQFF. DNA of the CDR3: TGTGCCAGCAGTCCGGCGGGAGAATGGGGCTACAATGAGCAGTTCTTC. The chain links TRBV5-4 to TRBJ2-1; TRBD2 aligns across 7 bases. CDR1 is SGHNT, CDR2 YYREEE, per germline (reference sequence). CDR3 length: 16 amino acids. The junction had 11 bases not matched to a gene; V was cut back by 5 bases and J by 3 bases.

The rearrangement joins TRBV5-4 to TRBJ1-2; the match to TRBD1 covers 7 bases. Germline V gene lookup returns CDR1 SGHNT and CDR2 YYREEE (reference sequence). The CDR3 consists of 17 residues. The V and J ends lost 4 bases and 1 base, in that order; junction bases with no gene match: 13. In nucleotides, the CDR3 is TGTGCCAGCAGCCTTCGAAGGACAGGAAACTATAACTATGGCTACACCTTC. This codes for CASSLRRTGNYNYGYTF.

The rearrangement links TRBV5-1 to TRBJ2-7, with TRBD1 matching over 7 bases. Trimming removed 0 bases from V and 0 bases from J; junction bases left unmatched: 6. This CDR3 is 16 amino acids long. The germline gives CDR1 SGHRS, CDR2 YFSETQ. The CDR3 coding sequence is TGCGCCAGCAGCTTGGCCCTCGGGACAGTCTCCTACGAGCAGTACTTC. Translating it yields CASSLALGTVSYEQYF.

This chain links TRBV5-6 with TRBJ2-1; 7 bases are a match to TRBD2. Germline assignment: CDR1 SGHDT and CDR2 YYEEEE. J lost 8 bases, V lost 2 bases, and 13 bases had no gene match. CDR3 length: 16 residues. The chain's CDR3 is CASSLGLDLGLYEQFF. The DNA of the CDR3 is TGTGCCAGCAGCTTAGGACTAGACTTAGGGTTATATGAGCAGTTCTTC.

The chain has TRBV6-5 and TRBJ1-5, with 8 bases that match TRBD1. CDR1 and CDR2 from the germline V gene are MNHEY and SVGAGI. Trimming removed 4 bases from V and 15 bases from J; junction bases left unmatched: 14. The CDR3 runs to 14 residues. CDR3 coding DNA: TGTGCCAGCAGTTCCCTGGGACAGGATGGAGTTCGGCATTTT. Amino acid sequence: CASSSLGQDGVRHF.

The CDR3 DNA follows: TGTGCCAGCGAGGCAGGGAACCGGTCACCCCTCCACTTT. Protein sequence: CASEAGNRSPLHF. The chain is built from TRBV6-6 and TRBJ1-6; D possibly corresponds to TRBD1 (5 bases). Trimming left V 8 bases short and J 10 bases short, with 15 bases between. CDR1 is MNHNY, CDR2 SVGAGI, per germline (reference sequence). The CDR3 contains 13 residues.

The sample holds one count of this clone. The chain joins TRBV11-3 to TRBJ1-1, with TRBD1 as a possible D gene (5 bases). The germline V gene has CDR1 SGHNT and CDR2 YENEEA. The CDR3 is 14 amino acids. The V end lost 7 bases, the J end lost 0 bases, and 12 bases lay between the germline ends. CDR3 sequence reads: CASMLGGMNTEAFF. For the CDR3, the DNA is TGTGCCAGCATGCTCGGGGGGATGAACACTGAAGCTTTCTTT. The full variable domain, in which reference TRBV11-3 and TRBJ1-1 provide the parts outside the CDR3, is EAGVVQSPRYKIIEKKQPVAFWCNPISGHNTLYWYLQNLGQGPELLIRYENEEAVDDSQLPKDRFSAERLKGVDSTLKIQPAELGDSAVYLCASMLGGMNTEAFFGQGTRLTVV.

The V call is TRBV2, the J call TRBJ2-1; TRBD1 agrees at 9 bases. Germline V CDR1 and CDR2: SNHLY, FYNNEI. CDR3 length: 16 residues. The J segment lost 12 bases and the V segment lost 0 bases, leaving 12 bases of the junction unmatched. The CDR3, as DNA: TGTGCCAGCAGTGAAGCGCCAGGACAGGGGAGGACTAGGCAGTTCTTC. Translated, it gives CASSEAPGQGRTRQFF.

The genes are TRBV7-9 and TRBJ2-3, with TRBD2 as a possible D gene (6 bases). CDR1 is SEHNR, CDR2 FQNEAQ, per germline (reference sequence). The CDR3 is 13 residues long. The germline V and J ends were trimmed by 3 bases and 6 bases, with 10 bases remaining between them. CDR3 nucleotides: TGTGCCAGCAGCTTGGGACTTCCCGATACGCAGTATTTT. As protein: CASSLGLPDTQYF.

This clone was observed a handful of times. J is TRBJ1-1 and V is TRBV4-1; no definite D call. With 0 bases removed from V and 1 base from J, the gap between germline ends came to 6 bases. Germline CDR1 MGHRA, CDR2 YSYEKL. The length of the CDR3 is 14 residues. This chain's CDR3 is CASSQDPSNTEAFF. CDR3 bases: TGCGCCAGCAGCCAAGATCCTTCGAACACTGAAGCTTTCTTT.

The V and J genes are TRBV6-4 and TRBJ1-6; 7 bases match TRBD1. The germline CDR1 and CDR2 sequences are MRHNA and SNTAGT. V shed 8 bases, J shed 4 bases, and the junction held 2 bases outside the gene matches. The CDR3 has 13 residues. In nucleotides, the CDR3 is TGTGCCAGCGGGACAGATTATAATTCACCCCTCCACTTT. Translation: CASGTDYNSPLHF.